The clone carrying this T cell receptor (beta chain) was seen many times. Germline CDR1 is SGHAT and CDR2 is FQNNGV. The CDR3 is 13 residues long. V lost 2 bases and J 4 bases, leaving 8 bases between the germline ends. This entry comes from a study of T cell repertoires in cytomegalovirus infection. TCRdb reprocessed the reads with MiXCR, giving one entry per CDR3 protein. The sample contains around 440,000 distinct CDR3 sequences, around 10% of which appear only once. The TCR comes from a human donor in good health (CMV status not recorded). Some clones in this sample may be carry-over from other donors' samples. The sample was PBMCs. The V gene is TRBV11-2, the J gene TRBJ1-1, with D hard to call. This chain's CDR3 is CASSLNQVTEAFF. The CDR3 DNA is TGTGCCAGCAGCTTAAACCAAGTCACTGAAGCTTTCTTT. The full variable domain, in which reference TRBV11-2 and TRBJ1-1 provide the parts outside the CDR3, is EAGVAQSPRYKIIEKRQSVAFWCNPISGHATLYWYQQILGQGPKLLIQFQNNGVVDDSQLPKDRFSAERLKGVDSTLKIQPAKLEDSAVYLCASSLNQVTEAFFGQGTRLTVV.